Below, 26 T cell receptor beta chains from the same sample are listed, as sequenced in a study of T-cell memory formation after mild COVID-19. TCRdb re-called the 5' RACE reads through MiXCR, storing one row per CDR3 protein. Counted here are roughly 550,000 distinct CDR3 sequences, around 21% occurring once; the ten biggest clones make up under 15%. Specimen: PBMCs or a T cell subset sorted from them (not recorded which). The receptors stem from an adult woman who had mild COVID-19 (a few samples of this study predate the infection). Cell type and time point are not known.

V and J are TRBV11-2 and TRBJ1-1; D unresolved. Germline values: CDR1 SGHAT, CDR2 FQNNGV. V was shortened by 4 bases and J by 0 bases, with 12 bases between the two germline ends. This CDR3 contains 15 residues. CDR3 protein: CASSSPKGLNTEAFF. DNA for the CDR3: TGTGCCAGCAGCTCCCCCAAGGGCCTGAACACTGAAGCTTTCTTT.

The table lists this clonotype with a few counts. The chain has TRBV5-1 and TRBJ2-7; weak D call: TRBD1 (5 bases). Germline assignment: CDR1 SGHRS and CDR2 YFSETQ. This CDR3 spans 14 amino acids. Trimming cost V 3 bases and J 4 bases, with 14 bases left between them. For the CDR3, the DNA is TGCGCCAGCAGCTCCCGCTCAGGGTCTTACGAGCAGTACTTC. It codes for CASSSRSGSYEQYF.

The table lists this clonotype with a few counts. This chain links TRBV5-1 with TRBJ2-1; D might be TRBD2 (6 bases). This CDR3 has 13 residues. Germline V gene sequence: CDR1 SGHRS, CDR2 YFSETQ. With 0 bases removed from V and 15 bases from J, the gap between germline ends came to 16 bases. The DNA for the CDR3 is TGCGCCAGCAGCTTGGTCGCGGGAAAAGGCCGGTTCTTC. Translating it yields CASSLVAGKGRFF.

This clonotype was picked up many times. V is TRBV4-2 and J is TRBJ2-7; a possible D gene is TRBD2 (5 bases). V was cut by 3 bases and J by 1 base, with 10 bases left in between. Germline assignment: CDR1 LGHNA and CDR2 YNFKEQ. The length of the CDR3 is 14 residues. The CDR3 coding sequence is TGTGCCAGCAGCCACGATCCGGGATCCTACGAGCAGTACTTC. As protein: CASSHDPGSYEQYF.

The V and J genes are TRBV28 and TRBJ2-5; D not resolved. The CDR3 extends over 13 amino acids. Trimming left V 3 bases short and J 0 bases short, with 5 bases between. Germline CDR1 MDHEN, CDR2 SYDVKM. CDR3 in amino acids: CASSFANQETQYF. The CDR3 region has the DNA TGTGCCAGCAGTTTTGCTAACCAAGAGACCCAGTACTTC.

The chain carries TRBV5-1 and TRBJ1-1; a weak D match, TRBD1 (5 bases). The CDR3 consists of 13 residues. Trimming shortened V by 4 bases and J by 5 bases, and 12 bases separated the two germline ends. Germline V lookup: CDR1 SGHRS, CDR2 YFSETQ. The CDR3, as DNA: TGCGCCAGCAGCGAGGATGGGGGAACTGAAGCTTTCTTT. Translation gives CASSEDGGTEAFF.

This clonotype was observed a handful of times. CDR3 loop: CASSQGASYRPTGELFF. The CDR3 coding sequence is TGCGCCAGCAGTCAAGGCGCCAGCTACCGGCCGACCGGGGAGCTGTTTTTT. V gene TRBV23-1 combines with J gene TRBJ2-2; no reliable D call. TRBV23-1 is known as an ORF, though its function is uncertain. The V gene lost 2 bases and the J gene lost 5 bases, with 18 bases spanning the gap. This CDR3 has 17 residues.

This clonotype was seen a single time. The CDR3 nucleotides are TGTGCCTGGAGTTGGGCAGCCGAGCAGTACTTC. Translation: CAWSWAAEQYF. The chain joins TRBV30 to TRBJ2-7, with no clear D. Germline V lookup: CDR1 GTSNPN, CDR2 SVGIG (reference sequence). CDR3 size: 11 residues. V gave up 2 bases and J gave up 6 bases, with 8 bases separating them.

The rearrangement joins TRBV19 to TRBJ1-1, with D perhaps matching TRBD1 (6 bases). Germline assignment: CDR1 LNHDA and CDR2 SQIVND (reference sequence). Trimming removed 1 base at V and 8 bases at J, with 14 bases between. The CDR3 totals 14 residues. The DNA for the CDR3 is TGTGCCAGTAGTATAGCCAGGGGTCGCACAGAAGCTTTCTTT. Its translation is CASSIARGRTEAFF.

The J gene is TRBJ2-7, the V gene TRBV7-2; D possibly corresponds to TRBD2 (5 bases). The CDR3 is 18 amino acids. The germline CDR1 and CDR2 sequences are SGHTA and FQGNSA. The V and J ends lost 3 bases and 2 bases respectively, with 23 bases between them. DNA of the CDR3: TGTGCCAGCAGCTTCCAATGCGGAGGATTGGGATTAACCTACGAGCAGTACTTC. Translating gives CASSFQCGGLGLTYEQYF.

CDR3 in amino acids: CASAREQYF. The CDR3, as DNA: TGTGCCAGCGCCCGCGAGCAGTACTTC. The chain couples TRBV2 to TRBJ2-7; D ambiguous. Trimming removed 8 bases from V and 6 bases from J, with 5 bases in between. Germline lookup yields CDR1 SNHLY and CDR2 FYNNEI. This CDR3 has 9 residues.

In this sample, this clonotype turned up a few times. The genes are TRBV5-5 and TRBJ2-7; 10 nucleotides agree with TRBD2. Germline CDR1 SGHKS, CDR2 YYEKEE (reference sequence). The CDR3 loop spans 14 amino acids. V was pared by 5 bases and J by 3 bases, with 5 bases of the junction left unmatched. The CDR3 DNA follows: TGTGCCAGCAGGTCAGCGGGAGGGAACTACGAGCAGTACTTC. Encoded protein: CASRSAGGNYEQYF.

J is TRBJ1-5 and V is TRBV6-6; unclear D gene. Trimming pared 1 base from V and 6 bases from J, leaving 4 bases between. CDR1 and CDR2 from the germline V gene are MNHNY and SVGAGI (reference sequence). The CDR3 is 12 amino acids. This CDR3 reads CASSYLVQPQHF. Written as DNA, the CDR3 is TGTGCCAGCAGTTACTTGGTTCAGCCCCAGCATTTT.

The V and J genes are TRBV11-2 and TRBJ2-1, with D perhaps assigned TRBD1 or TRBD2 (6 bases each). Trimming cost V 1 base and J 10 bases, with 14 bases left between them. The CDR3 is made up of 14 amino acids. Germline values: CDR1 SGHAT, CDR2 FQNNGV. The CDR3 loop is CASSLAPGAWEQFF. CDR3 coding DNA: TGTGCCAGCAGCTTAGCTCCGGGGGCATGGGAGCAGTTCTTC. The full variable domain, in which reference TRBV11-2 and TRBJ2-1 provide the parts outside the CDR3, is EAGVAQSPRYKIIEKRQSVAFWCNPISGHATLYWYQQILGQGPKLLIQFQNNGVVDDSQLPKDRFSAERLKGVDSTLKIQPAKLEDSAVYLCASSLAPGAWEQFFGPGTRLTVL.

This sequence joins TRBV14 and TRBJ1-2; D unclear. Trimming shortened V by 1 base and J by 8 bases, and 14 bases separated the two germline ends. Germline CDR1 and CDR2: SGHDN and FVKESK. This CDR3 region has 14 residues. The CDR3 here is CASSQVRGGDGYTF. The CDR3 coding sequence is TGTGCCAGCAGCCAAGTCCGGGGAGGAGACGGCTACACCTTC. Full variable domain (remainder filled in from reference TRBV14 and TRBJ1-2): EAGVTQFPSHSVIEKGQTVTLRCDPISGHDNLYWYRRVMGKEIKFLLHFVKESKQDESGMPNNRFLAERTGGTYSTLKVQPAELEDSGVYFCASSQVRGGDGYTFGSGTRLTVV.

This chain links TRBV20-1 with TRBJ1-5, with 10 bases lining up with TRBD1. This CDR3 is built from 15 residues. Germline V gene sequence: CDR1 DFQATT, CDR2 SNEGSKA (reference sequence). With 4 bases clipped from V and 6 bases from J, the junction kept 9 bases outside the gene matches. The chain's CDR3 is CSAMWGQGMTQPQHF. In DNA form, the CDR3 reads TGCAGTGCTATGTGGGGACAGGGGATGACTCAGCCCCAGCATTTT.

The chain has TRBV7-3 and TRBJ2-5; D tentatively reads TRBD1 or TRBD2 (7 bases each). This CDR3 is 16 amino acids long. V dropped 5 bases and J dropped 5 bases, with 21 bases sitting between them. CDR1 is SGHTA, CDR2 FQGTGA, per germline. CDR3 amino acids: CASSALGTAGIETQYF. In DNA form, the CDR3 reads TGTGCCAGCAGCGCCCTGGGGACAGCGGGGATCGAGACCCAGTACTTC.

This chain connects TRBV12-3 or TRBV12-4 to TRBJ2-1, with 11 bases identical to TRBD2. V gave up 2 bases and J gave up 7 bases; unmatched junction bases: 4. This CDR3 contains 15 residues. DNA for the CDR3: TGTGCCAGCAGTTTATTGGCTAGCGGGGGGAATGAGCAGTTCTTC. Translation gives CASSLLASGGNEQFF.

This clonotype was observed a handful of times. V is TRBV20-1 and J is TRBJ1-2, with 8 bases that match TRBD1. The junction had 7 bases not matched to a gene; V was cut back by 6 bases and J by 4 bases. This CDR3 is built from 13 residues. The germline CDR1 and CDR2 sequences are DFQATT and SNEGSKA (reference sequence). The CDR3 is CSARAGGGYGYTF. The CDR3 nucleotides read TGCAGTGCCAGGGCAGGGGGCGGCTATGGCTACACCTTC.

Ten or more counts support this clonotype. This sequence joins TRBV23-1 and TRBJ2-2; D possibly corresponds to TRBD2 (5 bases). TRBV23-1 is reported as an ORF; its role is uncertain. The CDR3 loop spans 18 amino acids. V lost 3 bases to trimming and J lost 2 bases, with 19 bases between them. CDR3 sequence: CASSHSLGLTTNTGELFF. The CDR3 DNA reads TGCGCCAGCAGTCACTCGCTCGGACTGACCACCAACACCGGGGAGCTGTTTTTT.

This clonotype has ten or more counts. The chain is built from TRBV15 and TRBJ2-3; the D gene is possibly TRBD2 (5 bases). V was trimmed by 3 bases and J by 5 bases, leaving 15 bases between them. CDR1 is LNHNV, CDR2 YYDKDF, per germline (reference sequence). This CDR3 region has 15 residues. DNA of the CDR3: TGTGCCACCAGCAGCGTGCGGGCCGTCCAAGATACGCAGTATTTT. Translation: CATSSVRAVQDTQYF.

This chain joins TRBV25-1 and TRBJ1-5; D is uncertain. The germline CDR1 and CDR2 sequences are MGHDK and SYGVNS. Trimming left V 3 bases short and J 5 bases short, with 5 bases between. The CDR3 is made up of 12 amino acids. CDR3 sequence: CASSDWDQPQHF. The DNA of the CDR3 is TGTGCCAGCAGTGACTGGGATCAGCCCCAGCATTTT.

J is TRBJ2-7 and V is TRBV20-1; possible D gene TRBD2, 6 bases. This CDR3 has 17 amino acids. CDR1 is DFQATT, CDR2 SNEGSKA, per germline (reference sequence). V was cut by 6 bases and J by 2 bases, with 26 bases left in between. CDR3 DNA sequence: TGCAGTGCCCAGCCACGAAGACCGCGGAGGGATACCTACGAGCAGTACTTC. It encodes CSAQPRRPRRDTYEQYF.

V is TRBV20-1 and J is TRBJ1-1, with a tentative D call TRBD1 (5 bases). V lost 3 bases and J 1 base, leaving 9 bases between the germline ends. The CDR3 covers 13 residues. Germline CDR1 is DFQATT and CDR2 is SNEGSKA (reference sequence). CDR3 in DNA: TGCAGTGCTAGTATTCAGGGGAACACTGAAGCTTTCTTT. Translating gives CSASIQGNTEAFF.

The chain employs TRBV7-2 and TRBJ2-4, with TRBD1 as a possible D gene (5 bases). The V gene's germline CDR1 is SGHTA and CDR2 FQGNSA. The CDR3 is 15 residues long. Trimming pared 5 bases from V and 0 bases from J, leaving 11 bases between. CDR3: CASSPPDRAKNIQYF. The CDR3 DNA is TGTGCCAGCAGCCCCCCTGACAGAGCCAAAAACATTCAGTACTTC. The whole variable domain, remainder taken from reference TRBV7-2 and TRBJ2-4, is GAGVSQSPSNKVTEKGKDVELRCDPISGHTALYWYRQSLGQGLEFLIYFQGNSAPDKSGLPSDRFSAERTGGSVSTLTIQRTQQEDSAVYLCASSPPDRAKNIQYFGAGTRLSVL.

This chain uses TRBV12-3 or TRBV12-4 with TRBJ1-1, with a possible D match to TRBD1 (5 bases). The CDR3 loop spans 16 amino acids. V was pared by 6 bases and J by 5 bases, with 22 bases between. In DNA form, the CDR3 reads TGTGCCAGCAGCGCGAAGCGGGACGGCTACTGGACTGAAGCTTTCTTT. The encoded protein is CASSAKRDGYWTEAFF.